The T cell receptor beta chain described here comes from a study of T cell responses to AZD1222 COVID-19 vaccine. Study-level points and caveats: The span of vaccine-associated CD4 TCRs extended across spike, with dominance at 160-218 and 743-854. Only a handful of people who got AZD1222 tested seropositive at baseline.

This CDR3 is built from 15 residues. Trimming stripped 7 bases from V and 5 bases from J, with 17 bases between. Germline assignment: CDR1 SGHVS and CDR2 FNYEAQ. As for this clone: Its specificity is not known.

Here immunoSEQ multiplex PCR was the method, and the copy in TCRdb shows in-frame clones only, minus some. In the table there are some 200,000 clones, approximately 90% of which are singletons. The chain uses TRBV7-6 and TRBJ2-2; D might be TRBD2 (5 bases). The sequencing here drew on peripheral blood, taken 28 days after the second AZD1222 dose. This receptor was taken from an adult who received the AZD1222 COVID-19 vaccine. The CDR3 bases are TGTGCCAGCACCCTAACCCTCGGCGGGACCGGGGAGCTGTTTTTT. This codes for CASTLTLGGTGELFF.